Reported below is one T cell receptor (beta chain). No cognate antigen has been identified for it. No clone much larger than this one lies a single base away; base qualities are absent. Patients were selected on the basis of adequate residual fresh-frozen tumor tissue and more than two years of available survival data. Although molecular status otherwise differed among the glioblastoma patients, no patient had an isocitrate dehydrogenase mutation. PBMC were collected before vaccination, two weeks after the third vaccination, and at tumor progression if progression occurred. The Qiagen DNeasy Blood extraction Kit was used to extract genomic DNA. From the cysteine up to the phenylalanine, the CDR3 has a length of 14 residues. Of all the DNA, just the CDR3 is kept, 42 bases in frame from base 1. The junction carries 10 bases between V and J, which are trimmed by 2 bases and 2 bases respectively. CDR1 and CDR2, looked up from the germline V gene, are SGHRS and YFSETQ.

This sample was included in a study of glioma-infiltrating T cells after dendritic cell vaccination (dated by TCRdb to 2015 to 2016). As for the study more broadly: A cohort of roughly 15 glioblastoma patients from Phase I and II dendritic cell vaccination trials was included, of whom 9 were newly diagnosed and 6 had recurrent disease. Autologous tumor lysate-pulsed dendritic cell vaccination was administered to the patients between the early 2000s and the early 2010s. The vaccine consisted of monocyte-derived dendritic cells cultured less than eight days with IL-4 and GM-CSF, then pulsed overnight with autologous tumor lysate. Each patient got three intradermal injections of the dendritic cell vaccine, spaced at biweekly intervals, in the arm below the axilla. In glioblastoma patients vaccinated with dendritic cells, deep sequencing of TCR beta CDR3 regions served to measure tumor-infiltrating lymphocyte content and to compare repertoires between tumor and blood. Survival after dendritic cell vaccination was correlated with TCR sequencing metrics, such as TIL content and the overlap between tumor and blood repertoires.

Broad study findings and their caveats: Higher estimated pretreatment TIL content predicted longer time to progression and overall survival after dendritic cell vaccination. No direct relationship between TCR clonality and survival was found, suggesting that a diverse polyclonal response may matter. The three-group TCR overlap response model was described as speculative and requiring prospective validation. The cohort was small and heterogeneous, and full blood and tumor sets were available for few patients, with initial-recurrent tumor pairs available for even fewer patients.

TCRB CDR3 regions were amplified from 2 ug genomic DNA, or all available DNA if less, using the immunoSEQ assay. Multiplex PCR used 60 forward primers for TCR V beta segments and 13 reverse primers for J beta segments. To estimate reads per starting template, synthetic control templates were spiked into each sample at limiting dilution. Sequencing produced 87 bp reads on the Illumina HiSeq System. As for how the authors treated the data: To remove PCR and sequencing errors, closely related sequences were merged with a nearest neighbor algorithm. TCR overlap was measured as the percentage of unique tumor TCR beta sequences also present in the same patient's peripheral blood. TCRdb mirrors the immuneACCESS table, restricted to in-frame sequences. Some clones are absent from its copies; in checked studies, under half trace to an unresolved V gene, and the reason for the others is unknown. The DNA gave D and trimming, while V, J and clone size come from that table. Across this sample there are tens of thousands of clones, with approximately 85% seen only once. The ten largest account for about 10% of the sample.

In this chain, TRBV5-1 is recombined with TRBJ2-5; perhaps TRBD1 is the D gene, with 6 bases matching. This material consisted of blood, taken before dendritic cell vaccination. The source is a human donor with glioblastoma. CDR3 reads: CASSFRGTQETQYF. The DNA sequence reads TGCGCCAGCAGCTTTAGAGGGACACAAGAGACCCAGTACTTC.